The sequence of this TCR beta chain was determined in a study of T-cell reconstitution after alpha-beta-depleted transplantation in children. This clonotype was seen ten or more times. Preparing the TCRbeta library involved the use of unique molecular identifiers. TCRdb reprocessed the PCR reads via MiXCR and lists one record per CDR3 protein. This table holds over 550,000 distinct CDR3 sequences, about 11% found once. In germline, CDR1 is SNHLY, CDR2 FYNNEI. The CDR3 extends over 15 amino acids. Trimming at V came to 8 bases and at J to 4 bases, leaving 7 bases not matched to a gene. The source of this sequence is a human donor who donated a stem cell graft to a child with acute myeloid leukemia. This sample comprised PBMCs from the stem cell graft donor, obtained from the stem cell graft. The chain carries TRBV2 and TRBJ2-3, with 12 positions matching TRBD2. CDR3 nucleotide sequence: TGTGCCAGCGGTATGACTAGCGGGAGAGCAGATACGCAGTATTTT. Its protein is CASGMTSGRADTQYF.